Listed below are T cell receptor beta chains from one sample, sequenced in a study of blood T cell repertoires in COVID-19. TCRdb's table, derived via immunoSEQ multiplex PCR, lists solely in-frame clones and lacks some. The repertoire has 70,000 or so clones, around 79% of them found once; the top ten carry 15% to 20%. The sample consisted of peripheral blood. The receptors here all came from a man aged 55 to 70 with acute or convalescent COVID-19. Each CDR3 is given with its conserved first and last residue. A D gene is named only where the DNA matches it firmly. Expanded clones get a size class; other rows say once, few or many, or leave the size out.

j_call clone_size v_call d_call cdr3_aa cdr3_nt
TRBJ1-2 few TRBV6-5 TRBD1 CASRRQGNYGYTF TGTGCCAGCAGGAGACAGGGTAACTATGGCTACACCTTC
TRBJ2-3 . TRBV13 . CASSSRLVYTQYF TGTGCCAGCAGCTCGCGACTAGTATATACGCAGTATTTT
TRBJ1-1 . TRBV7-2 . CASSFGNTEAFF TGTGCCAGCAGCTTCGGGAACACTGAAGCTTTCTTT
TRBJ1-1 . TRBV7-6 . CASSFPYQGTEAFF TGTGCCAGCAGCTTCCCGTACCAGGGCACTGAAGCTTTCTTT
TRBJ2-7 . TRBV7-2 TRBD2 CASSFGGADYEQYF TGTGCCAGCAGCTTCGGGGGGGCAGACTACGAGCAGTACTTC
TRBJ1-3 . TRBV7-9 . CASSLVRSGNTIYF TGTGCCAGCAGCTTAGTCAGATCTGGAAACACCATATATTTT
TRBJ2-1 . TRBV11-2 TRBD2 CASSFGLVAENEQFF TGTGCCAGCAGCTTTGGACTAGTCGCGGAAAATGAGCAGTTCTTC
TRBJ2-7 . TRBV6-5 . CASNIRQVQQYF TGTGCCAGCAACATTAGACAGGTACAGCAGTACTTC
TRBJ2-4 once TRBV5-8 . CASSLAARPPGYF TGTGCCAGCAGCTTGGCCGCGAGGCCCCCGGGGTACTTC
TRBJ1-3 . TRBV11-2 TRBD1 CASSSFPGQRSSGNTIYF TGTGCCAGCAGCTCATTCCCGGGACAGCGGAGCTCTGGAAACACCATATATTTT
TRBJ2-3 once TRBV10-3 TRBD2 CAISGASGVMIDTQYF TGTGCCATCAGTGGAGCTAGCGGGGTTATGATAGATACGCAGTATTTT
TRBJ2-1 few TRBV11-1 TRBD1 CASSSPGQGYNEQFF TGTGCCAGCAGCTCGCCGGGACAGGGGTACAATGAGCAGTTCTTC
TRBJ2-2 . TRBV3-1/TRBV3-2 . CASSQLGLNTGELFF TGTGCCAGCAGCCAATTAGGACTAAACACCGGGGAGCTGTTTTTT
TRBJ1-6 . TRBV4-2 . CASSQEQSTPLHF TGTGCCAGCAGCCAAGAACAGTCAACACCCCTCCACTTT
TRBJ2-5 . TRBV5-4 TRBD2 CASSTILAEETQYF TGTGCCAGCAGCACCATACTAGCGGAAGAGACCCAGTACTTC
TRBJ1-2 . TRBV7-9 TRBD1 CASTGTGGNYGYTF TGTGCCAGCACGGGGACAGGGGGGAACTATGGCTACACCTTC
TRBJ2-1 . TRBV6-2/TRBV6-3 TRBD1 CASSGWGTVSYNEQFF TGTGCCAGCAGCGGGTGGGGGACAGTTTCCTACAATGAGCAGTTCTTC
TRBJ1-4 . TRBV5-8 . CASSPQGLFNEKLFF TGTGCCAGCAGCCCACAGGGCCTCTTTAATGAAAAACTGTTTTTT
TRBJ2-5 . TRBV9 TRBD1 CASSGTGAGETQYF TGTGCCAGCAGCGGCACAGGGGCGGGAGAGACCCAGTACTTC
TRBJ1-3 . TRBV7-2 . CASSLAGAGGNTIYF TGTGCCAGCAGCTTAGCCGGTGCGGGGGGAAACACCATATATTTT
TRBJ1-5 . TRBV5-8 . CASSLVTDQPQHF TGCGCCAGCAGCTTGGTAACAGATCAGCCCCAGCATTTT
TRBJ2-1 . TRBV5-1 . CASTKDRRGNEQFF TGCGCCAGCACCAAGGACAGACGGGGCAATGAGCAGTTCTTC
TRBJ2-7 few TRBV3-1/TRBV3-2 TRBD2 CASSLSGGAREQYF TGTGCCAGCAGCCTTAGCGGGGGGGCCAGAGAGCAGTACTTC
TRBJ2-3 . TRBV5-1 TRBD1 CASSFSGQGTDTQYF TGCGCCAGCAGCTTTTCGGGACAGGGTACAGATACGCAGTATTTT
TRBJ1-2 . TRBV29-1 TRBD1 CSVEGQGIGYTF TGCAGCGTTGAAGGACAGGGAATCGGCTACACCTTC
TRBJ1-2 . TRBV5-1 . CASSLDGGSSYGYTF TGCGCCAGCAGCTTGGACGGAGGTTCCTCTTATGGCTACACCTTC
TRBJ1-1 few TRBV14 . CASSQSQNTEAFF TGTGCCAGCAGCCAGTCACAGAACACTGAAGCTTTCTTT
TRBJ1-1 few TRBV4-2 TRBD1 CASSQHDRANTEAFF TGTGCCAGCAGCCAGCATGACAGGGCGAACACTGAAGCTTTCTTT
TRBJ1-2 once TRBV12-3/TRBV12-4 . CASSPPGGGYTF TGTGCCAGCAGCCCCCCCGGGGGAGGCTACACCTTC
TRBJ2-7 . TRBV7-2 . CASSLSYEQYF TGTGCCAGCAGCCTCTCCTACGAGCAGTACTTC
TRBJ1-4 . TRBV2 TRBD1 CASSAQGAANEKLFF TGTGCCAGCAGCGCACAGGGGGCAGCTAATGAAAAACTGTTTTTT
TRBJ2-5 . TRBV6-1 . CASSERGRHQETQYF TGTGCCAGCAGTGAACGAGGGAGACACCAAGAGACCCAGTACTTC
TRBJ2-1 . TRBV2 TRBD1 CATNRDRASSYNEQFF TGTGCCACCAACCGGGACAGGGCTAGCTCCTACAATGAGCAGTTCTTC
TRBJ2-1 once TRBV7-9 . CASSRTGSSSYNEQFF TGTGCCAGCAGCCGAACAGGGTCAAGCTCCTACAATGAGCAGTTCTTC
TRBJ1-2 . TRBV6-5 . CASSYVAGDGYTF TGTGCCAGCAGTTACGTGGCAGGGGATGGCTACACCTTC
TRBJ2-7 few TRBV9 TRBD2 CASGSGGSYEQYF TGTGCCAGCGGGTCGGGGGGTTCGTACGAGCAGTACTTC
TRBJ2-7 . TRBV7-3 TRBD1 CASRSSGTGGREQYF TGTGCCAGCAGGTCTTCCGGGACAGGGGGCCGCGAGCAGTACTTC
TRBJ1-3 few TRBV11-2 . CASSLATGLSGNTIYF TGTGCCAGCAGCTTAGCCACAGGGCTCTCTGGAAACACCATATATTTT
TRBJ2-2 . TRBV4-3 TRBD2 CASSRYRASGGEAGELFF TGCGCCAGCAGCCGCTATAGGGCTAGCGGGGGGGAGGCCGGGGAGCTGTTTTTT
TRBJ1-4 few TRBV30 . CAWTTGRGENEKLFF TGTGCCTGGACCACCGGGAGAGGAGAGAATGAAAAACTGTTTTTT
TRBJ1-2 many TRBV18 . CASSRTGRDYGYTF TGTGCCAGCTCACGAACAGGGCGGGACTATGGCTACACCTTC
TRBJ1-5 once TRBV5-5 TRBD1 CASSPLTGGDFRPQHF TGTGCCAGCAGCCCCCTAACAGGGGGGGACTTTCGGCCCCAGCATTTT
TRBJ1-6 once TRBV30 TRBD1 CAGGTGTNPPLHF TGTGCCGGGGGGACAGGGACAAATCCACCCCTCCACTTT
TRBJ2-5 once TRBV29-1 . CSVEVHLQETQYF TGCAGCGTTGAAGTACACCTCCAAGAGACCCAGTACTTC
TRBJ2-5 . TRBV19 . CASSIARRGTETQYF TGTGCCAGTAGTATAGCTCGTCGGGGTACAGAGACCCAGTACTTC
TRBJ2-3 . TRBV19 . CASSSGVTSTDTQYF TGTGCCAGTAGCTCAGGGGTTACTAGCACAGATACGCAGTATTTT
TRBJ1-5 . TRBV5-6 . CASSLGQINQPQHF TGTGCCAGCAGCTTGGGGCAGATTAATCAGCCCCAGCATTTT
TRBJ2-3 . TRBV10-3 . CAIGPSIPDTQYF TGTGCCATCGGGCCGTCGATCCCAGATACGCAGTATTTT
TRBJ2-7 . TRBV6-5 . CASSFDRRHEQYF TGTGCCAGCAGTTTTGACAGGAGGCACGAGCAGTACTTC
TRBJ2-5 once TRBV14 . CASSQASWDSPIATQYF TGTGCCAGCAGCCAGGCCTCTTGGGACTCCCCGATCGCGACCCAGTACTTC
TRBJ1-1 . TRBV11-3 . CASSSSGTSGTEAFF TGTGCCAGCAGCTCATCCGGGACATCGGGGACTGAAGCTTTCTTT
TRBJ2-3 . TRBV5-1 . CASSFGGSSTDTQYF TGCGCCAGCAGCTTCGGAGGTTCTAGCACAGATACGCAGTATTTT
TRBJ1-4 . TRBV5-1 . CASSGGGNEKLFF TGCGCCAGCAGCGGCGGAGGGAATGAAAAACTGTTTTTT
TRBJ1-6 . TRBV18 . CASSRTESSYNSPLHF TGTGCCAGCTCACGGACAGAAAGCTCCTATAATTCACCCCTCCACTTT
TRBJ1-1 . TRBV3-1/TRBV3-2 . CASSQASGTEAFF TGTGCCAGCAGCCAAGCCTCGGGCACTGAAGCTTTCTTT
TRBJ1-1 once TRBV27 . CASRHYENTEAFF TGTGCCAGCAGGCACTACGAGAACACTGAAGCTTTCTTT